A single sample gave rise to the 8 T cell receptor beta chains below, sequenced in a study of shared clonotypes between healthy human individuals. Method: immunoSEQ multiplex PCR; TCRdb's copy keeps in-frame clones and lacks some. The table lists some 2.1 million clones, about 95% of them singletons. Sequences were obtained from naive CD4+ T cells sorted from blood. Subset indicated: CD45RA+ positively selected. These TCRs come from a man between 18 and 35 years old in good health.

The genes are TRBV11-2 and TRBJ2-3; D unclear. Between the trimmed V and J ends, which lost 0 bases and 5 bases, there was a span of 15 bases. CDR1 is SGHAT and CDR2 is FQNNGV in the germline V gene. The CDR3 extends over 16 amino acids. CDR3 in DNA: TGTGCCAGCAGCTTAGATCTGGGCCTGGGGTTAGATACGCAGTATTTT. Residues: CASSLDLGLGLDTQYF.

Here the CDR3 reads CASSGYGNTIYF. CDR3 in DNA: TGTGCCAGCAGCGGATATGGGAACACCATATATTTT. The chain links TRBV9 to TRBJ1-3; D uncertain. This CDR3 comprises 12 residues. Germline V CDR1 and CDR2: SGDLS, YYNGEE. Trimming took off 3 bases at V and 7 bases at J, with 8 bases between the two ends.

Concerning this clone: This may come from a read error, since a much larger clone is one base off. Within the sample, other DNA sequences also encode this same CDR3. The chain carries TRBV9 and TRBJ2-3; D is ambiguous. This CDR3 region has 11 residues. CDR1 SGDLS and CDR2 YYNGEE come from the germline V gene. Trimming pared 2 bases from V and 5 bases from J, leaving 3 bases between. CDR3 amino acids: CASSVGDTQYF. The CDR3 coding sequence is TGTGCCAGCAGCGTTGGAGATACGCAGTATTTT.

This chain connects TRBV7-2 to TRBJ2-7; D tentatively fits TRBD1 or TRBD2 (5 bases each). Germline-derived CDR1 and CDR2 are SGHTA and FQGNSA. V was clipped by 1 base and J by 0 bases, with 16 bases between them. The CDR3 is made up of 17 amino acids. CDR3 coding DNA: TGTGCCAGCAGCTTAGACGGGGCGGTGGCTAACTCCTACGAGCAGTACTTC. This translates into CASSLDGAVANSYEQYF.

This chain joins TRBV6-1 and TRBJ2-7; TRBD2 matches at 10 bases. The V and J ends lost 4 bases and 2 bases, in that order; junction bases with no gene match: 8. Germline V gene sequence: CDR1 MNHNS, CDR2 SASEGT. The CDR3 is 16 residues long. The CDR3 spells CASSGGAGGPAYEQYF. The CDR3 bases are TGTGCCAGCAGTGGGGGAGCGGGAGGGCCGGCCTACGAGCAGTACTTC.

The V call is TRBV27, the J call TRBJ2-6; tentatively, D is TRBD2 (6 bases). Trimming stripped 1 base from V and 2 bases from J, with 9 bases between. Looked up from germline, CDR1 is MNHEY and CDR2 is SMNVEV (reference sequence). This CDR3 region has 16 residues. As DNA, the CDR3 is TGTGCCAGCAGTTTATTTCGGGGGACTGGGGCCAACGTCCTGACTTTC. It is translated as CASSLFRGTGANVLTF.

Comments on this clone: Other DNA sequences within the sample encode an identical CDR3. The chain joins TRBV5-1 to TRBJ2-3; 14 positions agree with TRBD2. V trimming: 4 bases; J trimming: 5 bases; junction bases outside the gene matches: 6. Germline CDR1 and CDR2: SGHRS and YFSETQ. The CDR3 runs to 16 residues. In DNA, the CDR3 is TGCGCCAGCAGCCCTGGACTAGCGGGAGGCAGAGATACGCAGTATTTT. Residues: CASSPGLAGGRDTQYF. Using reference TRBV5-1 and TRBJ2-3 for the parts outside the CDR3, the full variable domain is KAGVTQTPRYLIKTRGQQVTLSCSPISGHRSVSWYQQTPGQGLQFLFEYFSETQRNKGNFPGRFSGRQFSNSRSEMNVSTLELGDSALYLCASSPGLAGGRDTQYFGPGTRLTVL.

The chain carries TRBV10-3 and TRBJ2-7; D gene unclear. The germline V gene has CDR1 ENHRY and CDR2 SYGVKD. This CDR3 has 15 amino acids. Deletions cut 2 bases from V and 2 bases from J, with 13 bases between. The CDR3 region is CAISERQVLTYEQYF. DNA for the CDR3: TGTGCCATCAGTGAGAGACAAGTTTTAACCTACGAGCAGTACTTC.